The clone carrying this TCR beta chain was detected ten times or more. This sample is part of a study of Graves' ophthalmopathy and Graves' hyperthyroidism. V lost 6 bases, J lost 2 bases, and 14 bases lay in between. The length of the CDR3 is 15 residues. The germline V gene encodes CDR1 MNHEY and CDR2 SVGAGI. Amplification targeted the TCR beta CDR3 regions, with RNA transcripts as the source material. The workflow started with a first-round RT-PCR run with HTBI primers and then moved on to a second-round multiplex PCR. MiXCR was run by TCRdb on the multiplex PCR reads, yielding one entry per CDR3 protein. The table has more than 300,000 distinct CDR3 sequences, about 17% seen once.

The source of this sequence is an adult woman with stable Graves' hyperthyroidism. Sequenced material: peripheral blood. The chain is built from TRBV6-5 and TRBJ1-5, with a possible D match to TRBD1 (6 bases). CDR3 amino acids: CASRVNRDRNQPQHF. The CDR3 DNA follows: TGTGCCAGCAGGGTGAACAGGGATCGCAATCAGCCCCAGCATTTT.